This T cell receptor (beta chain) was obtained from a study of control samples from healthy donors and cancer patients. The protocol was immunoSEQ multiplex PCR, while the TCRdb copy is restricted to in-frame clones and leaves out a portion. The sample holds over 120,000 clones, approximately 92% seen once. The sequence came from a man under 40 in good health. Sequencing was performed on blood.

The CDR3 DNA reads as TGTGCCAGCATGGACACGCATCAGTCTGAAGCTTTCTTT. The encoded protein is CASMDTHQSEAFF. The chain couples TRBV2 to TRBJ1-1; perhaps TRBD1 as D (5 bases). The CDR3 runs to 13 residues. The germline gives CDR1 SNHLY, CDR2 FYNNEI. V was clipped by 7 bases and J by 6 bases, with 15 bases between them.